This T cell receptor beta chain emerged from a study of T cell responses to AZD1222 COVID-19 vaccine. Germline lookup yields CDR1 LGHNA and CDR2 YSLEER. Trimming took 2 bases from V and 1 from J, leaving 22 bases between them. The CDR3 covers 19 residues. Profiling relied on immunoSEQ multiplex PCR, and the TCRdb table lists in-frame clones only, not all of them. The repertoire consists of roughly 140,000 clones, with around 89% occurring once and the leading ten covering approximately 3.6%. This chain links TRBV4-3 with TRBJ2-3, with D possibly being TRBD2 (6 bases). Sequencing was performed on peripheral blood, taken on day 0 of MenACWY control vaccination. The clonotype comes from an adult in good health. The CDR3 DNA is TGCGCCAGCAGCCAATTAGCGGTGGGAGTTAGTGGAGGCACAGATACGCAGTATTTT. It translates to CASSQLAVGVSGGTDTQYF.